This T cell receptor beta chain was captured in a study of cytomegalovirus exposure and HLA in healthy donors. Whole-study context: T cells numbering about 179 million yielded 95 million to 140 million unique TCR beta sequences in an earlier analysis. Study observations and caveats: TCR beta sequences reportedly predicted most subjects' HLA-A and HLA-B alleles accurately.

Donors were ostensibly healthy at sampling, although undocumented immune exposures were probable. CDR1 and CDR2 (germline): MDHEN, SYDVKM. Between the trimmed V and J ends, which lost 2 bases and 4 bases, there was a span of 11 bases. This CDR3 spans 14 amino acids. The PCR had 60 Vbeta and 13 Jbeta primers. Data came from immunoSEQ multiplex PCR; TCRdb stores just in-frame clones and leaves some out. The sample lists 150,000 to 200,000 clones; 70% to 80% were seen once. Notes on this clone: Its matching antigen is unknown.

The material sequenced was PBMCs. V gene TRBV28 combines with J gene TRBJ1-2, with D tentatively TRBD1 (6 bases). The TCR sequence derives from a man aged 18-30 years in good health and CMV-seropositive. The CDR3 DNA follows: TGTGCCAGCAGTTTACCAGGGGCCATCTATGGCTACACCTTC. Translation gives CASSLPGAIYGYTF.